Described below is a single T cell receptor (beta chain) sequence and its context. The antigen remains undetermined. The entirety of the isolated RNA underwent reverse transcription, so expressed TCRB transcripts were sequenced. An average roughly 3.6 million reads came from naive, central memory and regulatory T cell samples. TCRdb's copy holds only in-frame clones and misses some; the assay was immunoSEQ multiplex PCR. The sample holds around 500,000 clones; about 30% are singletons and the top ten take more than 0.055%. These data come from a study of beta chain features in type 1 diabetes. The germline CDR1 and CDR2 sequences are MDHEN and SYDVKM. After removal of 4 bases from V and 11 bases from J, the junction contained 4 bases not matched to a gene. The CDR3 is 13 residues long. Findings of the study overall: Any role of HLA type in TCRB rearrangement remained unresolved here. For type 1 diabetes patients, VDJ junctions showed fewer insertions and more deletions. The study found moderately but significantly shorter TCRB CDR3s in all four CD4+ subsets of Type 1 diabetes patients.

Sequenced sample: naive CD4+ T cells from blood. The chain joins TRBV28 to TRBJ1-5; 11 bases line up with TRBD1. The clonotype comes from a man aged 18 to 29 in good health. For the CDR3, the DNA is TGTGCCAGCAGTTCGGACAGGGGGCTGGCCCAGCATTTT. Translated, it gives CASSSDRGLAQHF.